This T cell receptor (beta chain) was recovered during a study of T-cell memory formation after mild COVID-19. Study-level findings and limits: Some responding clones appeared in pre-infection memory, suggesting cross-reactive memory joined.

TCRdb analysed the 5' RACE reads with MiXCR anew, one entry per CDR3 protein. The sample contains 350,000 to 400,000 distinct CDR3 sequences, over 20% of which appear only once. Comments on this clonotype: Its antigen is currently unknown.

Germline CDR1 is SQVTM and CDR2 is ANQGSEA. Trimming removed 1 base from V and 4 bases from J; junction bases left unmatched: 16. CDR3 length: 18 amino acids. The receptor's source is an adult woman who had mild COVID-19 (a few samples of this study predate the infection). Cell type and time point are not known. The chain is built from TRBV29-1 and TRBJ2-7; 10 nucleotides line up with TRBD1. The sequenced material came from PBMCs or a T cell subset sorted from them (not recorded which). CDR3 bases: TGCAGCGTTGAAGGCCCGGGACAGGGGACGGGAGGGATGTACGAGCAGTACTTC. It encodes CSVEGPGQGTGGMYEQYF.